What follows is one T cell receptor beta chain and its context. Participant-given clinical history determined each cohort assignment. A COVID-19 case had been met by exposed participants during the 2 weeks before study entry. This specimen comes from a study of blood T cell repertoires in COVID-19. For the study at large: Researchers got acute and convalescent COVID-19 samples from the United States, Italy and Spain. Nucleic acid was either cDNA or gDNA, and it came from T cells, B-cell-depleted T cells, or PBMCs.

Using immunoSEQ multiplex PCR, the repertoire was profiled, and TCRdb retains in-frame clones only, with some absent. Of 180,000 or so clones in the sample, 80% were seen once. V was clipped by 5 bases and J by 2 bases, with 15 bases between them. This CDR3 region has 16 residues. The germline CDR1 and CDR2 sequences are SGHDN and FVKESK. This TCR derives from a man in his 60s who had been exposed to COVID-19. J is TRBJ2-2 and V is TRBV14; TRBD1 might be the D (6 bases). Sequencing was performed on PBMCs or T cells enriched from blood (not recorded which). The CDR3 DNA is TGTGCCAGCAGCTTAACCGGGACACCAAACACCGGGGAGCTGTTTTTT. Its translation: CASSLTGTPNTGELFF.